This TCR beta chain was obtained from a study of radiotherapy plus CTLA-4 blockade in lung cancer. This CDR3 has 13 amino acids. V was pared by 2 bases and J by 12 bases, with 19 bases between. CDR1 and CDR2 from the germline V gene are SQVTM and ANQGSEA. General study findings and limits: Best predicting response, reportedly, were early blood T cell clone dynamics, with interferon-beta.

Note on this clone: The antigen is unknown.

Focal radiation plus CTLA-4 blockade with ipilimumab was administered to patients who had chemo-refractory metastatic non-small-cell lung cancer. Using immunoSEQ multiplex PCR, the repertoire was profiled, and TCRdb retains in-frame clones only, with some absent. Among about 62,000 clones listed, approximately 76% were seen once. The sequencing here drew on peripheral blood, taken from a patient treated with radiotherapy plus ipilimumab. This clonotype was obtained from a human donor with non-small cell lung cancer who had a complete response to radiotherapy plus ipilimumab. The genes are TRBV29-1 and TRBJ2-5, with D perhaps matching TRBD1 (5 bases). CDR3 in amino acids: CSVEKLGSLGEYF. The DNA of the CDR3 is TGCAGCGTTGAAAAATTGGGGTCTCTAGGGGAGTACTTC.